This TCR beta chain was observed in a study of shared clonotypes between healthy human individuals. For each subset, genomic DNA was distributed in equal portions over several immunoSEQ plates. Sequenced by immunoSEQ multiplex PCR; TCRdb stores in-frame clones only, minus some. Of about 2.3 million clones in the sample, roughly 92% are singletons; the top ten hold approximately 0.4%. This CDR3 region has 13 residues. Trimming took off 3 bases at V and 5 bases at J, with 10 bases between the two ends. The germline V gene has CDR1 SNHLY and CDR2 FYNNEI. About this clone itself: Its target is not known.

Findings of the study overall: For naive CD4 cells, around 5% of clonotypes were shared across a handful of donors. It was anticipated that sequencing depth would influence how many clonotypes donors shared.

This chain connects TRBV2 to TRBJ2-5; D might be TRBD2 (6 bases). The receptor was isolated from a man between 18 and 29 years old in good health. Some clones in this sample may be carry-over from other donors' samples. The material sequenced was naive CD4+ T cells from PBMCs. The subset: CD45RA+ positively selected. The CDR3 spells CASSETRGETQYF. CDR3 nucleotides: TGTGCCAGCAGTGAGACTCGGGGGGAGACCCAGTACTTC.